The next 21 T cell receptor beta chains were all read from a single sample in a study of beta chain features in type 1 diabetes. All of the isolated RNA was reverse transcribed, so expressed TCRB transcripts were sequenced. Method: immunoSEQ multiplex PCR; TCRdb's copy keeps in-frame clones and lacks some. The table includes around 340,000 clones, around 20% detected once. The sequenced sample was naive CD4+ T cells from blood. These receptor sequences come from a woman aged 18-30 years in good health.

Here the CDR3 reads CASSFVGRNQPQHF. The CDR3 region has the DNA TGTGCCAGCAGTTTTGTTGGCAGGAACCAGCCCCAGCATTTT. The J gene is TRBJ1-5, the V gene TRBV28, with D unresolved. This CDR3 region has 14 residues. Germline V gene lookup returns CDR1 MDHEN and CDR2 SYDVKM. Trimming took off 3 bases at V and 7 bases at J, with 13 bases between the two ends.

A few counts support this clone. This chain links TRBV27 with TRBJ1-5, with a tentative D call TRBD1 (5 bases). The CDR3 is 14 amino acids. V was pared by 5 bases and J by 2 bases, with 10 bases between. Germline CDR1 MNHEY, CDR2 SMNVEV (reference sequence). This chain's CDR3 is CASSGQGGNQPQHF. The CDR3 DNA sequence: TGTGCCAGCAGTGGGCAGGGTGGCAATCAGCCCCAGCATTTT.

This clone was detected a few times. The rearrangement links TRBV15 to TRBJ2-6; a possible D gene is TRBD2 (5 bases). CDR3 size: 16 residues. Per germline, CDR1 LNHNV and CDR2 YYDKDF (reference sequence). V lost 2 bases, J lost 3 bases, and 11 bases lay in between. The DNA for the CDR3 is TGTGCCACCAGCAGATATATCGGGGTTGGGGCCAACGTCCTGACTTTC. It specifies CATSRYIGVGANVLTF.

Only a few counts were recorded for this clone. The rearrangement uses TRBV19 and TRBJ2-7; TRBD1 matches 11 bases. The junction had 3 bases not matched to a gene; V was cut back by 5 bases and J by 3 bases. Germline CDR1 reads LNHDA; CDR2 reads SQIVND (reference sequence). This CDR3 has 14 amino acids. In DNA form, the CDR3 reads TGTGCCAGTAGTTGGGGGACAGGGGGCTACGAGCAGTACTTC. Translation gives CASSWGTGGYEQYF.

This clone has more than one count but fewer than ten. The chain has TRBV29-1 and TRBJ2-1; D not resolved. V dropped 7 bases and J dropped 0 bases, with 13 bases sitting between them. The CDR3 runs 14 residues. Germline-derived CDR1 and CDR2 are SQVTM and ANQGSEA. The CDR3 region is CSARLLSSYNEQFF. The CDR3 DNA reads TGCAGCGCTAGACTCCTGAGCTCCTACAATGAGCAGTTCTTC.

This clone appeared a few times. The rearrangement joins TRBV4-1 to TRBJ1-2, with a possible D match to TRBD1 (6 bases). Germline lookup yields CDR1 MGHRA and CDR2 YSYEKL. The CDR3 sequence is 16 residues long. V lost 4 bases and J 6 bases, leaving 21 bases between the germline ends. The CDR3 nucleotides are TGCGCCAGCAGCCGAGCGACAGGTTCAGCAAGTGATGGCTACACCTTC. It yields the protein CASSRATGSASDGYTF.

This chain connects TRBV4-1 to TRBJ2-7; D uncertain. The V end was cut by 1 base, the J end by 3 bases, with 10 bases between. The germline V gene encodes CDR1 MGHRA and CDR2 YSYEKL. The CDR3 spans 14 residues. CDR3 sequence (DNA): TGCGCCAGCAGCCAAGGACCGAGAGGCTACGAGCAGTACTTC. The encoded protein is CASSQGPRGYEQYF.

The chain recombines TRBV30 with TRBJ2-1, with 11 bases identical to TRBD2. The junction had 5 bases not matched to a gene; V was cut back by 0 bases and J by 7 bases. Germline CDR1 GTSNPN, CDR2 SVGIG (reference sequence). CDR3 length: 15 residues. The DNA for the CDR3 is TGTGCCTGGAGTGTCTTTAGCGGGAGGGCGAATGAGCAGTTCTTC. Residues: CAWSVFSGRANEQFF.

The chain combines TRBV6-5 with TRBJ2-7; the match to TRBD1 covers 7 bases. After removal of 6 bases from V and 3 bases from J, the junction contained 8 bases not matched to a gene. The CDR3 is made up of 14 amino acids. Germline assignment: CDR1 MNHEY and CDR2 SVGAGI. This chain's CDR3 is CASRPRQGFYEQYF. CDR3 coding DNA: TGTGCCAGCAGGCCACGACAGGGCTTCTACGAGCAGTACTTC.

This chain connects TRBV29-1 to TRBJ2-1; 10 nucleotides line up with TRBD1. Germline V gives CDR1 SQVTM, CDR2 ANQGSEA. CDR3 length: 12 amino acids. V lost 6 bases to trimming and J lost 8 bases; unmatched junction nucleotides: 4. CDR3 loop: CSVGTGVDEQFF. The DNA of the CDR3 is TGCAGCGTGGGGACAGGGGTCGATGAGCAGTTCTTC.

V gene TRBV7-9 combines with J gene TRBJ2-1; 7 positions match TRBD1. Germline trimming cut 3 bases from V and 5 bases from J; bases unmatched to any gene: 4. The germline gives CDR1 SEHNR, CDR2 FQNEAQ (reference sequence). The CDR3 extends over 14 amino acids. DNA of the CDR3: TGTGCCAGCAGCTTTTCTCAGGGGGACAATGAGCAGTTCTTC. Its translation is CASSFSQGDNEQFF.

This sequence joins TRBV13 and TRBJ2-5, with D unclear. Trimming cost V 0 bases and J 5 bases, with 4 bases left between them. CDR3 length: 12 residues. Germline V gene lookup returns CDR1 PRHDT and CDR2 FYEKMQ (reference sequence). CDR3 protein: CASSLGRETQYF. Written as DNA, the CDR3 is TGTGCCAGCAGCTTAGGCAGGGAGACCCAGTACTTC.

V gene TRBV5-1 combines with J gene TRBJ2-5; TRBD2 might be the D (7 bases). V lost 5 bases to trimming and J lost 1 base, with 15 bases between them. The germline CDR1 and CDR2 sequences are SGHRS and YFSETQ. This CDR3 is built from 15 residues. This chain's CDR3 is CASSKGGATQETQYF. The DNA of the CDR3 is TGCGCCAGCAGTAAAGGGGGGGCGACCCAAGAGACCCAGTACTTC.

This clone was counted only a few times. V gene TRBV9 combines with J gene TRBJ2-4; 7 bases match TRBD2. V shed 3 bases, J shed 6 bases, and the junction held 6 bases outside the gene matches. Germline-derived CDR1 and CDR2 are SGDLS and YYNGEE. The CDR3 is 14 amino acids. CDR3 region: CASSETGGGNIQYF. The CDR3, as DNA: TGTGCCAGCAGCGAGACGGGCGGGGGAAACATTCAGTACTTC.

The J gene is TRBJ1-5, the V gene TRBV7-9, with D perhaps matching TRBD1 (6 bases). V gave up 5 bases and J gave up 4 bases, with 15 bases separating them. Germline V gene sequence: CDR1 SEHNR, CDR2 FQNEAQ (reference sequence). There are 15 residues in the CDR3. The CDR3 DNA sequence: TGTGCCAGCAGCCCAACAGGGAACGGAAATCAGCCCCAGCATTTT. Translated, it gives CASSPTGNGNQPQHF.

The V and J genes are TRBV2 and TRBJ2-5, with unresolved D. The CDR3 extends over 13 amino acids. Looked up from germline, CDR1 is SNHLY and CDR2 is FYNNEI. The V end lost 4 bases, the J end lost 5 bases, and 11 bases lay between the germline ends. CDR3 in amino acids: CASSGLARETQYF. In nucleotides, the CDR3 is TGTGCCAGCAGTGGACTGGCTAGGGAGACCCAGTACTTC.

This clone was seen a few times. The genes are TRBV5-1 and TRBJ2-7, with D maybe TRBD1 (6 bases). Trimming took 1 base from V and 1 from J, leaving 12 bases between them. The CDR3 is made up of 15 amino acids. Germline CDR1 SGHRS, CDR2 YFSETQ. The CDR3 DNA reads TGCGCCAGCAGCTTGACCCCAGGGGCATCCTACGAGCAGTACTTC. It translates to CASSLTPGASYEQYF.

CDR3 sequence: CASSEGQQETQYF. The CDR3 nucleotides are TGTGCCAGCAGCGAGGGACAGCAAGAGACCCAGTACTTC. This rearrangement joins TRBV9 to TRBJ2-5, with 7 bases lining up with TRBD1. Germline V gene lookup returns CDR1 SGDLS and CDR2 YYNGEE. Germline trimming cut 3 bases from V and 2 bases from J; bases unmatched to any gene: 1. CDR3 size: 13 residues.

In nucleotides, the CDR3 is TGTGCCAGCAGCTTAATCCCTCTTGCGGGAAGGGACCAAGAGACCCAGTACTTC. Residues: CASSLIPLAGRDQETQYF. V gene TRBV5-4 combines with J gene TRBJ2-5; a possible D gene is TRBD2 (6 bases). The CDR3 loop spans 18 amino acids. Trimming took 2 bases from V and 0 from J, leaving 20 bases between them. Germline V gene sequence: CDR1 SGHNT, CDR2 YYREEE (reference sequence).

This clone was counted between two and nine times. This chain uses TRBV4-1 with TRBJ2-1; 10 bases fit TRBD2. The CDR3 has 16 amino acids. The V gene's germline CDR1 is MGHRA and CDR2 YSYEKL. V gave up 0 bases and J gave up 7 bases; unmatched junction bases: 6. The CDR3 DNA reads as TGCGCCAGCAGCCAAGATCTAGCGGGAGTCCCAAATGAGCAGTTCTTC. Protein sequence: CASSQDLAGVPNEQFF.

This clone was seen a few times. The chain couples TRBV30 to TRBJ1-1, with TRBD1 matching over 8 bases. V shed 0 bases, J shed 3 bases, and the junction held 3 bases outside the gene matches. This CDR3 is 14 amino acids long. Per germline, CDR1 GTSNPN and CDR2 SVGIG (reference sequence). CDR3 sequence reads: CAWSVQGGYTEAFF. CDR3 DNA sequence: TGTGCCTGGAGTGTACAGGGGGGATACACTGAAGCTTTCTTT.